This T cell receptor beta chain was captured by sequencing in a study of T cell changes during pregnancy in multiple sclerosis. Assay used: immunoSEQ multiplex PCR; TCRdb lists only in-frame clones, some missing. The table has about 130,000 clones, 90% to 96% seen once; the top ten hold about 0.42%. Looked up from germline, CDR1 is LNHNV and CDR2 is YYDKDF (reference sequence). Trimming cost V 5 bases and J 2 bases; bases outside gene matches: 5. The CDR3 totals 15 residues. The source was peripheral blood, collected after pregnancy. The clonotype was recovered from a female donor with multiple sclerosis, enrolled in a pregnancy study. The chain has TRBV15 and TRBJ2-3, with 9 bases that match TRBD2. The CDR3 loop reads CATSSKREDTDTQYF. CDR3 nucleotides: TGTGCCACCAGCTCAAAGCGGGAGGACACAGATACGCAGTATTTT. Full variable domain (missing parts from reference TRBV15 and TRBJ2-3): DAMVIQNPRYQVTQFGKPVTLSCSQTLNHNVMYWYQQKSSQAPKLLFHYYDKDFNNEADTPDNFQSRRPNTSFCFLDIRSPGLGDTAMYLCATSSKREDTDTQYFGPGTRLTVL.